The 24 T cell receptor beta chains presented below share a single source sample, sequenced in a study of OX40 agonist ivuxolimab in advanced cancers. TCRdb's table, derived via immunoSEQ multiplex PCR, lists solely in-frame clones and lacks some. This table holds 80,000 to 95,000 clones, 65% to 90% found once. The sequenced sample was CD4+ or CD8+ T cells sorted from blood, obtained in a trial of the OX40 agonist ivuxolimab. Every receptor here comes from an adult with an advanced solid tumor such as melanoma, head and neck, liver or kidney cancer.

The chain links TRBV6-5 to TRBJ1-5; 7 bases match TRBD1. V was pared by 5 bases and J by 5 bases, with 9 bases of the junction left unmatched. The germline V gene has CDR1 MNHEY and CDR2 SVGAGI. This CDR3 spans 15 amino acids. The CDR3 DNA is TGTGCCAGCAGTCCCTATTACAGGGGAGATCAGCCCCAGCATTTT. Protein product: CASSPYYRGDQPQHF.

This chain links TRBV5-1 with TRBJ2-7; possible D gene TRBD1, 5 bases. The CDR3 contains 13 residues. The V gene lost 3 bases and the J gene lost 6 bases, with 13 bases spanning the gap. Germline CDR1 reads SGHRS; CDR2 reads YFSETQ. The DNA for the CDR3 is TGCGCCAGCAGCTCACAGGATTGGGGCGAGCAGTACTTC. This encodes CASSSQDWGEQYF.

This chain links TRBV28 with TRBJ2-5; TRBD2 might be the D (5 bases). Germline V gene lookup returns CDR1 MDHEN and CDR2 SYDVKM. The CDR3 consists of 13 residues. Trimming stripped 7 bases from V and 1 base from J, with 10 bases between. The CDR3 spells CASIEGGQETQYF. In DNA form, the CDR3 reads TGTGCCAGCATCGAGGGTGGCCAAGAGACCCAGTACTTC.

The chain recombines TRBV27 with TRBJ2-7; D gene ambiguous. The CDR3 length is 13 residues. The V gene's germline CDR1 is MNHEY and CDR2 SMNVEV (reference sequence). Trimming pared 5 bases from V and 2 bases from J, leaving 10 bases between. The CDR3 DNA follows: TGTGCCAGCAGTCTCCTTAGAACCTACGAGCAGTACTTC. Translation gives CASSLLRTYEQYF.

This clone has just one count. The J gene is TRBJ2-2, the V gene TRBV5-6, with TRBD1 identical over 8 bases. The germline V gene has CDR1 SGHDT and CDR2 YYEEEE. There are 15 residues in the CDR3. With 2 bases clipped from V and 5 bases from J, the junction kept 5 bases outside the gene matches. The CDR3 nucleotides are TGTGCCAGCAGCTTACGACAGGGGTTGACCGGGGAGCTGTTTTTT. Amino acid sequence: CASSLRQGLTGELFF.

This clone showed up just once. The CDR3 spells CASSWGVGDRGKSTGELFF. In DNA form, the CDR3 reads TGTGCCAGCAGCTGGGGAGTGGGCGACAGGGGGAAGAGCACCGGGGAGCTGTTTTTT. The V and J genes are TRBV5-5 and TRBJ2-2; 9 bases agree with TRBD1. Trimming removed 3 bases from V and 4 bases from J; junction bases left unmatched: 16. The CDR3 sequence is 19 residues long. In germline, CDR1 is SGHKS, CDR2 YYEKEE (reference sequence).

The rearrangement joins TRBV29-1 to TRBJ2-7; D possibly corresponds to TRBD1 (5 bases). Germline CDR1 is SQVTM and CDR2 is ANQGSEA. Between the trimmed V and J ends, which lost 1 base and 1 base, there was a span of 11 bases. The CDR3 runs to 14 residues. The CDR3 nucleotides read TGCAGCGTTGAAGTAGGTTCAGGGTCCTACGAGCAGTACTTC. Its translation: CSVEVGSGSYEQYF.

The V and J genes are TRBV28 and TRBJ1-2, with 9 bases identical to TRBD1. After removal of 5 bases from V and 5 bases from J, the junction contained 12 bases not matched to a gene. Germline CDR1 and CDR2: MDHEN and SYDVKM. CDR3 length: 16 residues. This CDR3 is CASSTTGGYGAYGYTF. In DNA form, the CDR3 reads TGTGCCAGCAGTACCACAGGGGGCTACGGGGCATATGGCTACACCTTC.

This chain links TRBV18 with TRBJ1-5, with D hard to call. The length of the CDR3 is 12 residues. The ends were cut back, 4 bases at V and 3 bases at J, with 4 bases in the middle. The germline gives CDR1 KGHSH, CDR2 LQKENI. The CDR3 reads CASSRDNQPQHF. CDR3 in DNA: TGTGCCAGCTCACGAGACAATCAGCCCCAGCATTTT.

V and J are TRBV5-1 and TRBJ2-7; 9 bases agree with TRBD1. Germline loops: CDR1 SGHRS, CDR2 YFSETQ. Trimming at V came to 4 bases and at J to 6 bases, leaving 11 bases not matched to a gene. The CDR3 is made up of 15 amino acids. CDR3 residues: CASSPWRDRVGEQYF. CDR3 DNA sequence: TGCGCCAGCAGCCCCTGGAGGGACAGGGTGGGCGAGCAGTACTTC.

The chain's CDR3 is CASSFRDSNLDTQYF. CDR3 bases: TGTGCCAGCAGCTTCCGGGACAGTAACCTTGATACGCAGTATTTT. The chain joins TRBV7-8 to TRBJ2-3; 7 nucleotides match TRBD1. The J segment lost 6 bases and the V segment lost 3 bases, leaving 9 bases of the junction unmatched. This CDR3 comprises 15 residues. CDR1 is SGHVS and CDR2 is FQNEAQ in the germline V gene.

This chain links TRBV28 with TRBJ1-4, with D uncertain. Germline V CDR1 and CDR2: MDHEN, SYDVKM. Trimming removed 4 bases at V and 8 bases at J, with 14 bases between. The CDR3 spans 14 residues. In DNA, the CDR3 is TGTGCCAGCAGTTCTGACCTGGGGAGAGAAAAACTGTTTTTT. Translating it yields CASSSDLGREKLFF.

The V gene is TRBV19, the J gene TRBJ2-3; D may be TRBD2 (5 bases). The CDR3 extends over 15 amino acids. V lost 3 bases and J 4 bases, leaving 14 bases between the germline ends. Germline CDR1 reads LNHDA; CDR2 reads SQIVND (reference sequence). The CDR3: CASSIPGEVADTQYF. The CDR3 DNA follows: TGTGCCAGTAGTATTCCCGGGGAAGTTGCAGATACGCAGTATTTT.

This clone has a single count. CDR3 amino acids: CASSGGQAIEAFF. The CDR3 DNA reads as TGTGCCAGCAGCGGAGGACAGGCTATTGAAGCTTTCTTT. This chain uses TRBV9 with TRBJ1-1; TRBD1 agrees at 7 bases. The CDR3 is 13 residues long. Germline-derived CDR1 and CDR2 are SGDLS and YYNGEE. The V segment lost 3 bases and the J segment 7 bases; nucleotides outside the gene matches: 6.

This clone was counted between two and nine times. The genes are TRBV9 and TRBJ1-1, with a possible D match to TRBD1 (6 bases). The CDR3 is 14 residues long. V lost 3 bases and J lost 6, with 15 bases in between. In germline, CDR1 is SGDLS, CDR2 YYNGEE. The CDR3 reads CASSGPRTDPEAFF. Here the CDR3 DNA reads TGTGCCAGCAGCGGACCCCGGACAGACCCTGAAGCTTTCTTT.

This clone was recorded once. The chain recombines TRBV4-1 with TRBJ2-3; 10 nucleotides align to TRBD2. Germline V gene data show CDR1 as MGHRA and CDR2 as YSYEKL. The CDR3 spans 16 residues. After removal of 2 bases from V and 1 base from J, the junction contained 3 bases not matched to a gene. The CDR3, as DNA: TGCGCCAGCAGCCAACCTAGCGGGGGTGGCACAGATACGCAGTATTTT. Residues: CASSQPSGGGTDTQYF.

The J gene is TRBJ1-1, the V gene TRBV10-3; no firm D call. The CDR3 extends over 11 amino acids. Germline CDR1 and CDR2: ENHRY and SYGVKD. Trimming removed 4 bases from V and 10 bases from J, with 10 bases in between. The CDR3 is CAISGPWRAFF. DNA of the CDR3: TGTGCCATCAGTGGTCCGTGGCGAGCTTTCTTT.

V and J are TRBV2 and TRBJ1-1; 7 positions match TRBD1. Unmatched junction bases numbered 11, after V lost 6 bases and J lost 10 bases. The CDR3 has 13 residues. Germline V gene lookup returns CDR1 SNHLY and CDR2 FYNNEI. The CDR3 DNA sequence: TGTGCCAGCAGCTATCAGGGGGTTGCGGGAGCTTTCTTT. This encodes CASSYQGVAGAFF.

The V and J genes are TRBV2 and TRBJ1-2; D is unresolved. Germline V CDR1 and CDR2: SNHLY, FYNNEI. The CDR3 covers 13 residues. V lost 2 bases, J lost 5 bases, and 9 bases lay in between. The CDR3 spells CASSELGQYGYTF. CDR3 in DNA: TGTGCCAGCAGTGAACTTGGGCAGTATGGCTACACCTTC.

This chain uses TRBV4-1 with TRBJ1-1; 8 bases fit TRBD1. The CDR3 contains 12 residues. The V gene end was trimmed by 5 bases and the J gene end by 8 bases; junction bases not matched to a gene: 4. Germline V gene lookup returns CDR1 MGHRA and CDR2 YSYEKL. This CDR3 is CASSSRQGEAFF. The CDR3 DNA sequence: TGCGCCAGCAGCTCCCGACAGGGGGAAGCTTTCTTT.

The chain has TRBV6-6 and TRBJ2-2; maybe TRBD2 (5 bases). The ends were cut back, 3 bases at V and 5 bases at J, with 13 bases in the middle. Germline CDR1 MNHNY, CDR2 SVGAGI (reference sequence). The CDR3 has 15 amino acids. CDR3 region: CASSYLERPTGELFF. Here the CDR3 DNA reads TGTGCCAGCAGTTATCTCGAGCGGCCGACCGGGGAGCTGTTTTTT.

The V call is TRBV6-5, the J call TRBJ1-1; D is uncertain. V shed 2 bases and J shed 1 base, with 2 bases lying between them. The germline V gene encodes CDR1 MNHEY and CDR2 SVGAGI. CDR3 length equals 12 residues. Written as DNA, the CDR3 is TGTGCCAGCAGTTACAGGAACACTGAAGCTTTCTTT. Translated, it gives CASSYRNTEAFF.

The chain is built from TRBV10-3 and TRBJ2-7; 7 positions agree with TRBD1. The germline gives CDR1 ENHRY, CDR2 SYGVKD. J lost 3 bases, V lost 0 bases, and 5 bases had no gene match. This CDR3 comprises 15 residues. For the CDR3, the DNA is TGTGCCATCAGTGAGTCGAGACGACAGGGCTACGAGCAGTACTTC. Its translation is CAISESRRQGYEQYF.

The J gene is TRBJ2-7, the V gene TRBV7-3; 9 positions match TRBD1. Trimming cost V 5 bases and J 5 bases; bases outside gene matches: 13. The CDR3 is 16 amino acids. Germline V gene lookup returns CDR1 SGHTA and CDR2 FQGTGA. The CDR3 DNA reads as TGTGCCAGCAGCGCCTCAACAGGGGGCGTTGCCCACGAGCAGTACTTC. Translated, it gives CASSASTGGVAHEQYF.